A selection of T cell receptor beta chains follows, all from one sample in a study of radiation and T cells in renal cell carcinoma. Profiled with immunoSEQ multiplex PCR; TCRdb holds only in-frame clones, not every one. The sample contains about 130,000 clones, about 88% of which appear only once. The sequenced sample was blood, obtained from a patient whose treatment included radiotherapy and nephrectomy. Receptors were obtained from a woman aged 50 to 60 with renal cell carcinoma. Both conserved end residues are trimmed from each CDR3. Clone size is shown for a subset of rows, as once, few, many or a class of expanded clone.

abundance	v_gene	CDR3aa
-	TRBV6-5	ASSYPSGGAPSSQY
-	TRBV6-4	ASSDLTRNYGYT
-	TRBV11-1	ASSFRGNTEAF
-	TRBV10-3	AISELLGEKLF
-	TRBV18	ASSPSAGNEKLF
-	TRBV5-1	ASSLAVRGFLLLGDTQY
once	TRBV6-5	ASSYPGQGSETQY
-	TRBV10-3	AIRTQGQETQY
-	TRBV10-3	AISYGGGEETQY
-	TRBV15	ATSSWGQGGTNEKLF
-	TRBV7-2	ASSSYTGGYGYT
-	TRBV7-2	ASSSLQVSGGEQY
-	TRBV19	ASRAGRSQETQY
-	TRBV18	ASSPDSQETQY
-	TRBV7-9	ASSLGSAGTGELF
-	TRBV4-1	ASSPQKGQETQY
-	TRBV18	ASSPYGQASNQPQH
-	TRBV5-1	ASSLNTGTSGELF
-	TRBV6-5	ASSYSPDTYEQY
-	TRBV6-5	ASRSAGDTQY
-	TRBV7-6	ASSLADSSGGTQY
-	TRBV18	ASFEGGPTEAF
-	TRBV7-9	ASSLIRRTGQETQY
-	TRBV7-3	ASSMTPQETQY
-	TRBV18	ASSPSQVSDGYT
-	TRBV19	ASSTPAGAGGNEQF
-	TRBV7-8	ASSLRTSGGLNTGELF
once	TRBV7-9	ASSSYDRGPNTQY
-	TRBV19	ASNTPEFRNQPQH
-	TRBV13	ASSLRSGATYGSYEQY
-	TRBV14	ASSQVSNTQY
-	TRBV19	ASSIMGFSTDTQY
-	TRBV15	ATSRDAAYGYT
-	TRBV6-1	ASSDRDRGFYGYT
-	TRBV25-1	ASSDGTSYEQY
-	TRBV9	ASSALAGVSDTQY
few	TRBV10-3	AISEGAGDRNEQF
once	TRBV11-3	ASSLDSSTSGEQY
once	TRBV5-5	ASSLERANYGYT
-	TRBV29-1	SVERTAEAF
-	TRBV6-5	ASSYSSLGRGNTIY
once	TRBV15	ATSRDLARGYT
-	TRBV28	ATRRLAKNIQY
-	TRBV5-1	ASSSLAGGGDTQY
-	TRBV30	AWSGGRTDTQY
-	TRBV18	ASSPLAGGSYEQY
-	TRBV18	ASSPGQGFQPQH
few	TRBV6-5	ASTRSVRTNEKLF
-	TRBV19	ASSPTGEPHTQY
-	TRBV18	ASSPRRDEQY
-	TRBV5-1	ASGSGTGYEQY
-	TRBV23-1	ASSPKQNTIY
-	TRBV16	ASSQSSTDTQY
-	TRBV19	ASSIQGSNTEAF
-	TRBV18	ASSRQGRMNTEAF